This T cell receptor beta chain originates from a study of cytomegalovirus exposure and HLA in healthy donors. As for the study in general: Early on, a data release was issued that held about 85 million unique TCRs from HLA-typed donors.

With 60 Vbeta and 13 Jbeta primers, the PCR was carried out. Produced via immunoSEQ multiplex PCR; TCRdb's table is partial and in-frame only. This sample yields about 130,000 clones, of which about 74% are seen a single time; approximately 4% belongs to the top ten. The sequence derives from a man younger than 35 in good health and CMV-seropositive. Sequenced material: PBMCs.

In DNA form, the CDR3 reads TGTGCCACCAGCCGCACCGGGGGGGCATTTCATTATGGCTACACCTTC. Translated, it gives CATSRTGGAFHYGYTF. J is TRBJ1-2 and V is TRBV15; D perhaps matches TRBD1 (6 bases). Germline V lookup: CDR1 LNHNV, CDR2 YYDKDF (reference sequence). The CDR3 covers 16 residues. V shed 5 bases and J shed 5 bases, with 21 bases lying between them.